This T cell receptor beta chain appears in the sequencing data of a study of blood T cell repertoires in COVID-19. In the study overall: Acute and convalescent COVID-19 specimens originated in the United States, Italy and Spain.

Sequencing used immunoSEQ multiplex PCR; TCRdb keeps in-frame clones, though not all of them. The sample has 140,000 to 150,000 clones, 75% to 85% seen once. V was pared by 0 bases and J by 1 base, with 3 bases of the junction left unmatched. The CDR3 has 16 residues. Germline lookup yields CDR1 MNHNY and CDR2 SVGAGI (reference sequence). This TCR was sampled from a man between 65 and 85 years old who had recovered from COVID-19. V and J are TRBV6-6 and TRBJ2-1; 7 bases line up with TRBD2. Sequencing was carried out using peripheral blood. In DNA form, the CDR3 reads TGTGCCAGCAGTTACTCCCTAGCGGAGTCCTACAATGAGCAGTTCTTC. This encodes CASSYSLAESYNEQFF.